This entry is about one TCR beta chain. This clonotype came up many times. What antigen it recognizes has not been identified. The record has no base qualities; no much larger clone is one base away. The data stem from a study of CD8+CD57+ T cells in acquired aplastic anemia (dated by TCRdb to between 2018 and 2020). With respect to the entire study: On average, sorted CD4+ and CD8+ cells yielded 3.2 ug of extracted DNA, with a range of about 0.17 to 27.4 ug. CD8+CD57+ expansion was defined as frequency above the mean frequency observed in healthy subjects. Study-wide conclusions, independent of this receptor: Around 28 CD8+ CDR3 sequences were found to be shared between patients and controls, but these sequences appeared to be highly expressed in patients and within the immunodominant clones of the patients. Between patients and healthy controls, no significant difference in CD8+ Simpson's diversity was found (P=0.060).

Flow cytometry had shown CD8+CD57+ cell expansion in the patients selected for sequencing. Every patient had severe acquired aplastic anemia, diagnosed using the International Study of Aplastic Anemia and Agranulocytosis and Camitta criteria. No patient had received any therapy when blood was sampled. In the study, sorted CD4+ and CD8+ blood T cells from patients with severe aplastic anemia and from healthy subjects underwent deep sequencing of TCR repertoires. In the USA, patient enrollment took place under clinicaltrials.gov protocols 00001620, 01623167, 00001397, 00071045, 00081523 and 00961064. Ficoll-Paque density gradient centrifugation was used to isolate peripheral blood mononuclear cells. Before DNA extraction, CD4+ and CD8+ T cells were sorted with FACS or magnetic beads. Profiling of TCR beta VDJ combinations and CDR3 sequences used genomic DNA as the template. An Illumina HiSeq 2000 was the platform used for TCR repertoire sequencing. Per the source publication's procedure: TRBV/TRBJ rearrangement plots, CDR3 size and DJ length profiles, and Simpson's diversity index were used to evaluate the repertoires. The most abundant DNA sequence in the deep sequencing data was taken as the immunodominant clone. CDR3 amino acid sequences were checked for sharing between subjects and were compared against published repertoires and the VDJdb database. TCRdb trimmed public reads at Q25 via fastp, called clones via MiXCR and kept in-frame beta chains. Each CDR3 protein gets just one entry, which takes the most common genes and DNA from the rows behind it. TCRdb, rather than the study authors, made the V and J calls. This sample comprises under 200,000 distinct CDR3 sequences, roughly 48% of them detected only once. The top ten clonotypes cover 2.5% to 3.5% of the sample.

Sequenced material: sorted CD4+, CD8+, or CD8+CD57+ T cells (not recorded which) from PBMCs. This clonotype was obtained from a human donor with aplastic anemia.

The DNA reads as follows: TGTGCCAGCCGCAGCCGGGACGCCCCCTACGAGCAGTACTTC. The translation is CASRSRDAPYEQYF. The rearranged chain carries TRBV25-1 and TRBJ2-7, with the D segment possibly TRBD1 or TRBD2, each aligning over 5 bases. Between the V and J ends, shortened by 8 bases and 2 bases respectively, the junction contains 16 bases. The germline V gene yields MGHDK for CDR1 and SYGVNS for CDR2. From the cysteine up to the phenylalanine, the CDR3 has a length of 14 residues. Only CDR3 DNA remains: 42 bases, in frame from the first base.